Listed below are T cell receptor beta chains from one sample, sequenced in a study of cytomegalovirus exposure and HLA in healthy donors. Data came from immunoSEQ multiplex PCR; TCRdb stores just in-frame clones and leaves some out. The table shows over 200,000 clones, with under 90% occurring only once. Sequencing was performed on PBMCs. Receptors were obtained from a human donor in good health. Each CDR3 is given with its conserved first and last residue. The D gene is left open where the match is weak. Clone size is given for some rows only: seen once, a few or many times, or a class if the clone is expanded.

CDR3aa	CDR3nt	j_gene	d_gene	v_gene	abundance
CASSPETGIFNTGELFF	TGCGCCAGCAGCCCCGAGACAGGGATCTTTAACACCGGGGAGCTGTTTTTT	TRBJ2-2	TRBD1	TRBV5-1	.
CASSQEESAQQFF	TGCGCCAGCAGCCAAGAGGAGTCTGCCCAGCAGTTCTTC	TRBJ2-1	.	TRBV4-1	.
CASSYSTVRGYTF	TGTGCCAGCAGTTACTCGACAGTCCGTGGCTACACCTTC	TRBJ1-2	.	TRBV6-5	.
CAISDTDYPLYGYTF	TGTGCCATCAGTGACACGGACTATCCTTTGTATGGCTACACCTTC	TRBJ1-2	.	TRBV10-3	.
CSVGGTSNFDEQFF	TGCAGCGTTGGGGGGACTAGTAATTTCGATGAGCAGTTCTTC	TRBJ2-1	TRBD2	TRBV29-1	few
CASSAAGLRSGNTIYF	TGTGCCAGCAGTGCGGCGGGGCTGCGCTCTGGAAACACCATATATTTT	TRBJ1-3	.	TRBV25-1	.
CASSIQLAGAEQYF	TGTGCCAGTAGTATACAGCTAGCGGGAGCCGAGCAGTACTTC	TRBJ2-7	TRBD2	TRBV19	.
CASSTRDSYNEQFF	TGTGCCAGTAGTACCCGAGACAGTTACAATGAGCAGTTCTTC	TRBJ2-1	.	TRBV19	.
CASSQSPGRSQFF	TGCGCCAGCAGCCAATCCCCCGGGAGAAGCCAGTTCTTC	TRBJ2-1	.	TRBV4-1	few
CASSPSSGETGELFF	TGTGCCAGCTCACCCAGCTCGGGTGAAACCGGGGAGCTGTTTTTT	TRBJ2-2	.	TRBV18	.
CAGSGGLENEAFF	TGTGCCGGTAGCGGAGGGCTCGAGAATGAAGCTTTCTTT	TRBJ1-1	.	TRBV18	.
CASSFSGGYEQYF	TGTGCCAGCAGCTTTTCGGGGGGCTACGAGCAGTACTTC	TRBJ2-7	TRBD2	TRBV7-2	once
CSVDRGGRFGGEQFF	TGCAGCGTTGACCGAGGGGGCCGGTTTGGCGGTGAGCAGTTCTTC	TRBJ2-1	TRBD1	TRBV29-1	.
CASSLATSFSPGAFGRYEQFF	TGTGCCAGCAGCTTAGCCACCAGCTTTAGCCCGGGAGCCTTTGGTAGATATGAGCAGTTCTTC	TRBJ2-1	.	TRBV13	few
CASSLWGAGATNEKLFF	TGTGCCAGCAGTTTGTGGGGGGCGGGAGCAACTAATGAAAAACTGTTTTTT	TRBJ1-4	.	TRBV28	.
CASSAYGTGGSEQFF	TGTGCCAGCAGCGCGTACGGGACAGGGGGCAGTGAGCAGTTCTTC	TRBJ2-1	TRBD1	TRBV7-9	once
CASSGRTGDHGYTF	TGCGCCAGCAGCGGGCGAACAGGGGACCATGGCTACACCTTC	TRBJ1-2	TRBD1	TRBV5-1	once
CASSWTVNTEAFF	TGTGCCAGCAGCTGGACAGTGAACACTGAAGCTTTCTTT	TRBJ1-1	.	TRBV7-6	few
CASSLDQTGGYTEAFF	TGTGCCAGCAGCTTAGATCAAACGGGGGGCTATACTGAAGCTTTCTTT	TRBJ1-1	.	TRBV11-2	.
CASSPWTGVTYEQYF	TGTGCCAGCAGCCCCTGGACAGGGGTAACCTACGAGCAGTACTTC	TRBJ2-7	TRBD1	TRBV2	.
CASSLGGLAGWETQYF	TGTGCCAGCAGTTTAGGGGGGCTAGCGGGATGGGAGACCCAGTACTTC	TRBJ2-5	TRBD2	TRBV27	few
CAVGQNYEQYF	TGTGCCGTGGGGCAGAACTACGAGCAGTACTTC	TRBJ2-7	.	TRBV6-5	.
CATSRDTSLREQFF	TGTGCCACCAGCAGAGATACTAGCTTGCGAGAGCAGTTCTTC	TRBJ2-1	.	TRBV15	.
CASSLTGVREKLFF	TGTGCCAGTAGCCTGACAGGGGTTCGCGAAAAACTGTTTTTT	TRBJ1-4	TRBD1	TRBV19	.
CATSSGQGDGNTIYF	TGTGCCACCAGCAGTGGGCAGGGCGACGGAAACACCATATATTTT	TRBJ1-3	.	TRBV15	.
CSVRTSYAQYF	TGCAGTGTACGGACTAGTTACGCGCAGTACTTC	TRBJ2-7	TRBD2	TRBV20-1	.
CASSGGLAGASYNEQFF	TGCGCCAGCAGCGGTGGACTAGCGGGAGCATCCTACAATGAGCAGTTCTTC	TRBJ2-1	TRBD2	TRBV5-1	.
CASSQSIAVYNEQFF	TGTGCCAGCTCACAGTCGATAGCGGTCTACAATGAGCAGTTCTTC	TRBJ2-1	.	TRBV18	.
CASRGADLKSNYGYTF	TGTGCCAGCAGGGGGGCAGACCTTAAATCTAACTATGGCTACACCTTC	TRBJ1-2	.	TRBV28	.
CASSPRYPTRRRSSNEQFF	TGTGCCAGCAGCCCCCGCTATCCGACTAGAAGAAGAAGCTCCAATGAGCAGTTCTTC	TRBJ2-1	.	TRBV7-9	once
CASSSGTSGRHEQYF	TGTGCCAGCAGTTCCGGGACTAGCGGGAGACACGAGCAGTACTTC	TRBJ2-7	TRBD2	TRBV28	.
CASSSTSGRWEQFF	TGTGCCAGCAGTTCGACTAGCGGGAGGTGGGAGCAGTTCTTC	TRBJ2-1	TRBD2	TRBV6-5	.
CASSLAGDRGYGYTF	TGTGCCAGCAGCTTAGCGGGGGACAGGGGTTATGGCTACACCTTC	TRBJ1-2	TRBD1	TRBV7-2	once
CASSLQQTAYEQYF	TGTGCCAGCAGCTTACAACAGACCGCCTACGAGCAGTACTTC	TRBJ2-7	.	TRBV7-9	once
CASDPSLRRELDNEQFF	TGTGCCAGCGACCCCTCTCTGAGGCGGGAGCTCGACAATGAGCAGTTCTTC	TRBJ2-1	TRBD2	TRBV2	.
CASSLRDLSYEQYF	TGTGCCAGCAGCCTCCGGGACTTGTCCTACGAGCAGTACTTC	TRBJ2-7	.	TRBV4-2	.
CASINGNSYEQYF	TGTGCCAGCATCAACGGGAACTCCTACGAGCAGTACTTC	TRBJ2-7	.	TRBV6-6	.
CASSLGGRVYGYTF	TGTGCCAGCAGCTTAGGGGGGAGGGTGTATGGCTACACCTTC	TRBJ1-2	.	TRBV7-2	few
CASSLYKGPANYGYTF	TGTGCCAGCAGTTTATATAAGGGGCCCGCTAACTATGGCTACACCTTC	TRBJ1-2	.	TRBV28	.
CASSFDWRYEQYF	TGTGCCAGCAGCTTCGACTGGAGGTACGAGCAGTACTTC	TRBJ2-7	.	TRBV7-9	.
CSVRTSGTYEQYF	TGCAGCGTCCGAACTAGCGGGACCTACGAGCAGTACTTC	TRBJ2-7	TRBD2	TRBV29-1	.
CASKLMDTQYF	TGTGCCAGCAAACTCATGGATACGCAGTATTTT	TRBJ2-3	.	TRBV25-1	few
CATSRGHTIADTQYF	TGTGCCACCAGCAGGGGCCATACGATTGCAGATACGCAGTATTTT	TRBJ2-3	.	TRBV15	once
CASSRDRQNTEAFF	TGCGCCAGCAGCAGGGACAGACAGAACACTGAAGCTTTCTTT	TRBJ1-1	TRBD1	TRBV5-1	.
CASSPLQGFHEQYF	TGTGCCAGCAGCCCGCTACAGGGGTTCCACGAGCAGTACTTC	TRBJ2-7	TRBD1	TRBV14	.
CASGFAGGGTGELFF	TGTGCTAGTGGTTTTGCGGGAGGGGGCACCGGGGAGCTGTTTTTT	TRBJ2-2	TRBD2	TRBV12-5	.
CSSSAPSGLEQYF	TGTTCCAGCAGCGCACCTAGCGGGCTTGAGCAGTACTTC	TRBJ2-7	TRBD2	TRBV7-9	.
CASRTINSPLHF	TGTGCCAGCAGGACTATAAATTCACCCCTCCACTTT	TRBJ1-6	.	TRBV28	.
CASSPQTNTGELFF	TGTGCCAGCAGCCCCCAGACGAACACCGGGGAGCTGTTTTTT	TRBJ2-2	.	TRBV9	.
CATKDRVGQPQHF	TGTGCCACCAAAGACAGGGTGGGGCAGCCCCAGCATTTT	TRBJ1-5	TRBD1	TRBV18	.
CASSHRGLATEAFF	TGTGCCAGCAGTCACAGGGGGCTGGCCACTGAAGCTTTCTTT	TRBJ1-1	TRBD1	TRBV6-5	.
CASSPGQPNSYEQYF	TGTGCCAGCTCACCTGGGCAGCCCAACTCCTACGAGCAGTACTTC	TRBJ2-7	.	TRBV18	.
CASSLAGLAEGIQETQYF	TGTGCCAGCAGTTTAGCGGGACTAGCGGAGGGGATTCAAGAGACCCAGTACTTC	TRBJ2-5	TRBD2	TRBV28	.